This T cell receptor beta chain came from a study of cytomegalovirus exposure and HLA in healthy donors. Study outcomes and limitations: Indistinguishable V segments, including TRBV6-2 and TRBV6-3, were excluded.

Trimming took 0 bases from V and 5 from J; bases not matched to a gene: 3. CDR3 length: 17 residues. Germline CDR1 is SGDLS and CDR2 is YYNGEE. As to this clone: Its antigen remains unknown.

The study ran its PCR with 60 Vbeta and 13 Jbeta primers. Clones were sequenced by immunoSEQ multiplex PCR, and TCRdb holds only the in-frame ones, with some missing. The sample has 95,000 to 150,000 clones, more than 60% seen once. The material sequenced was PBMCs. This chain links TRBV9 with TRBJ2-2, with 14 bases that match TRBD2. The sequence came from a man aged 25-40 years in good health and CMV-seronegative. In nucleotides, the CDR3 is TGTGCCAGCAGCGTAGGGACTAGCGGGGGGATAACCGGGGAGCTGTTTTTT. Amino acids: CASSVGTSGGITGELFF.